A single sample gave rise to the 5 T cell receptor beta chains below, sequenced in a study of blood T cell repertoires in COVID-19. TCRdb's table, derived via immunoSEQ multiplex PCR, lists solely in-frame clones and lacks some. The repertoire holds around 270,000 clones, roughly 86% seen once, with 2% to 3% in the top ten. Sequencing used peripheral blood. All receptors come from a woman in her forties or fifties with acute or convalescent COVID-19.

The chain is built from TRBV28 and TRBJ1-2, with 8 bases lining up with TRBD1. CDR3 size: 13 residues. J was trimmed by 7 bases and V by 2 bases; bases with no gene match: 3. In germline, CDR1 is MDHEN, CDR2 SYDVKM. This CDR3 reads CASSLPGQGGYTF. Written as DNA, the CDR3 is TGTGCCAGCAGTTTACCCGGACAGGGTGGCTACACCTTC.

This chain joins TRBV5-5 and TRBJ2-5; 8 nucleotides agree with TRBD2. This CDR3 region has 16 residues. CDR1 is SGHKS, CDR2 YYEKEE, per germline (reference sequence). V was clipped by 2 bases and J by 1 base; unmatched bases: 7. The CDR3 DNA reads as TGTGCCAGCAGCTTAAGTACTAGCGGAATCCAAGAGACCCAGTACTTC. This codes for CASSLSTSGIQETQYF.

The chain has TRBV27 and TRBJ2-7; perhaps TRBD2 as D (5 bases). The ends were cut back, 5 bases at V and 1 base at J, with 15 bases in the middle. Germline lookup yields CDR1 MNHEY and CDR2 SMNVEV (reference sequence). The CDR3 extends over 15 amino acids. The CDR3 sequence: CASSIPGMGSYEQYF. CDR3 coding DNA: TGTGCCAGCAGTATTCCGGGGATGGGGTCCTACGAGCAGTACTTC.

The chain carries TRBV6-5 and TRBJ2-7; TRBD1 matches at 10 bases. V lost 9 bases, J lost 2 bases, and 4 bases stayed unmatched. The CDR3 consists of 13 residues. Germline values: CDR1 MNHEY, CDR2 SVGAGI. As DNA, the CDR3 is TGTGCCAGTTCGGGACAGGGGACCTACGAGCAGTACTTC. Translating it yields CASSGQGTYEQYF.

The chain recombines TRBV7-6 with TRBJ2-7, with D perhaps TRBD1 (6 bases). The germline gives CDR1 SGHVS, CDR2 FNYEAQ. V was trimmed by 6 bases and J by 2 bases, leaving 17 bases between them. This CDR3 contains 15 residues. CDR3 coding DNA: TGTGCCAGCAGTCCCGGCCCGACAGGCCCCTACGAGCAGTACTTC. Translating it yields CASSPGPTGPYEQYF.